Sequencing of this TCR beta chain was carried out in a study of blood T cells in healthy people across ages. Study findings and constraints: Unsorted PBMCs ruled out conclusive naive versus antigen-experienced comparison.

J lost 4 bases, V lost 0 bases, and 6 bases had no gene match. The CDR3 totals 17 residues. The V gene's germline CDR1 is DFQATT and CDR2 SNEGSKA (reference sequence). It was with a sample-barcoded 5' primer and a J-beta primer mix that a second PCR of about 6 to 12 cycles was run. TCRdb ran MiXCR on the 5' RACE reads and lists one entry per CDR3 protein. Of 850,000 to 1,000,000 distinct CDR3 sequences listed, about 51% are singletons. A note on this clonotype: As yet, its antigen is unknown.

Every donor provided ten milliliters of peripheral blood. Total RNA extracted from each sample amounted to at least 5.5 micrograms. The sequenced material came from blood. The chain links TRBV20-1 to TRBJ2-1, with TRBD2 identical over 13 bases. This sequence was found in a woman aged 55 to 70 in good health. CDR3 residues: CSARDSLAGGVYNEQFF. The CDR3 coding sequence is TGCAGTGCTAGAGATTCACTAGCGGGAGGGGTTTACAATGAGCAGTTCTTC.